These 24 T cell receptor beta chains share one sample of origin, sequenced in a study of T-cell memory formation after mild COVID-19. TCRdb fed the 5' RACE reads into MiXCR, producing one record per CDR3 protein. This repertoire shows more than 350,000 distinct CDR3 sequences, 16% found once; its top ten account for under 25%. Sequencing was done on a sample of PBMCs or a T cell subset sorted from them (not recorded which). These receptors came from a man younger than 35 who had mild COVID-19 (a few samples of this study predate the infection). Cell type and time point are not known.

The chain's CDR3 is CSARDVEGMEQYV. The CDR3 DNA sequence: TGCAGTGCTAGAGATGTGGAGGGAATGGAGCAGTACGTC. This chain uses TRBV20-1 with TRBJ2-7; a possible D gene is TRBD2 (6 bases). V dropped 0 bases and J dropped 7 bases, with 13 bases sitting between them. Germline CDR1 is DFQATT and CDR2 is SNEGSKA (reference sequence). The CDR3 has 13 residues.

V usage is TRBV5-1 and J usage is TRBJ2-3, with TRBD1 matching over 7 bases. Losses at the gene ends were 0 bases for V and 5 bases for J; bases not matched to a gene: 12. CDR1 and CDR2 from the germline V gene are SGHRS and YFSETQ. CDR3 length: 17 residues. CDR3 protein: CASSLERGLVSGDTQYF. The CDR3 bases are TGCGCCAGCAGCTTGGAAAGGGGGCTAGTCTCGGGAGATACGCAGTATTTT. Full variable domain (missing parts from reference TRBV5-1 and TRBJ2-3): KAGVTQTPRYLIKTRGQQVTLSCSPISGHRSVSWYQQTPGQGLQFLFEYFSETQRNKGNFPGRFSGRQFSNSRSEMNVSTLELGDSALYLCASSLERGLVSGDTQYFGPGTRLTVL.

V and J are TRBV29-1 and TRBJ2-5; 8 bases are shared with TRBD1. The CDR3 has 12 residues. Germline lookup yields CDR1 SQVTM and CDR2 ANQGSEA. Unmatched junction bases numbered 6, after V lost 7 bases and J lost 5 bases. The CDR3 DNA sequence: TGCAGCGGAACCCAGGGGGCCGAGACCCAGTACTTC. It yields the protein CSGTQGAETQYF.

This chain uses TRBV5-1 with TRBJ2-7; D is perhaps TRBD1 (5 bases). The CDR3 consists of 15 residues. Trimming took 0 bases from V and 2 from J, leaving 12 bases between them. Germline CDR1 is SGHRS and CDR2 is YFSETQ. The CDR3 here is CASSLGQGQAYEQYF. As DNA, the CDR3 is TGCGCCAGCAGCTTGGGGCAGGGTCAGGCCTACGAGCAGTACTTC.

V gene TRBV20-1 combines with J gene TRBJ2-5; 8 nucleotides align to TRBD1. Trimming at V came to 5 bases and at J to 2 bases, leaving 7 bases not matched to a gene. CDR3 length: 14 residues. Germline CDR1 and CDR2: DFQATT and SNEGSKA (reference sequence). The CDR3 region is CSARDRLGQETQYF. Written as DNA, the CDR3 is TGCAGTGCTCGGGACAGGTTAGGACAAGAGACCCAGTACTTC.

The CDR3 loop reads CANTFTDTQYF. CDR3 DNA: TGTGCCAACACTTTCACAGATACGCAGTATTTT. The rearrangement links TRBV2 to TRBJ2-3; D is undetermined. The CDR3 is made up of 11 amino acids. CDR1 is SNHLY and CDR2 is FYNNEI in the germline V gene. Deletions cut 10 bases from V and 2 bases from J, with 7 bases between.

This chain uses TRBV29-1 with TRBJ2-1; 11 nucleotides align to TRBD2. Per the germline V gene, CDR1 is SQVTM and CDR2 is ANQGSEA. The CDR3 runs to 14 residues. V was pared by 4 bases and J by 4 bases, with 3 bases of the junction left unmatched. CDR3 bases: TGCAGCGTTGTAAGACTAGCGGGGTACAATGAGCAGTTCTTC. Protein: CSVVRLAGYNEQFF.

The sample holds a few counts of this clonotype. V and J are TRBV20-1 and TRBJ2-1; TRBD2 aligns across 11 bases. Germline values: CDR1 DFQATT, CDR2 SNEGSKA (reference sequence). The CDR3 loop spans 14 amino acids. The J segment lost 8 bases and the V segment lost 3 bases, leaving 6 bases of the junction unmatched. The CDR3 spells CSASGSGGVHEQFF. The DNA of the CDR3 is TGCAGTGCTAGTGGTAGCGGGGGGGTCCATGAGCAGTTCTTC.

This clonotype was seen a few times. The CDR3 loop reads CAWSLTGGPLHF. CDR3 coding DNA: TGTGCCTGGAGTTTAACAGGGGGCCCCCTCCACTTT. The chain employs TRBV30 and TRBJ1-6, with 9 bases identical to TRBD1. CDR3 length equals 12 residues. The V and J ends lost 2 bases and 13 bases, in that order; junction bases with no gene match: 3. Germline loops: CDR1 GTSNPN, CDR2 SVGIG (reference sequence).

This clonotype occurred a few times. The chain carries TRBV12-5 and TRBJ2-1; 7 bases agree with TRBD1. CDR3 length equals 16 residues. CDR1 is LGHNT and CDR2 is FRNRAP in the germline V gene. Trimming took 6 bases from V and 2 from J; bases not matched to a gene: 10. CDR3 loop: CASGEPEGQPYNEQFF. The CDR3 DNA follows: TGTGCTAGTGGCGAACCTGAGGGACAGCCCTACAATGAGCAGTTCTTC.

This clonotype was seen many times. The gene calls are TRBV2 and TRBJ2-4; D tentatively reads TRBD1 or TRBD2 (7 bases each). In germline, CDR1 is SNHLY, CDR2 FYNNEI. The CDR3 length is 14 residues. Deletions cut 6 bases from V and 8 bases from J, with 17 bases between. The CDR3 DNA sequence: TGTGCCAGCAGCACCAGGGGGGGCAGGGACATTCAGTACTTC. This translates into CASSTRGGRDIQYF.

The V call is TRBV4-3, the J call TRBJ2-1, with 8 bases matching TRBD2. With 0 bases clipped from V and 8 bases from J, the junction kept 9 bases outside the gene matches. Germline loops: CDR1 LGHNA, CDR2 YSLEER. CDR3 length: 16 residues. The CDR3 region is CASSQDTSGGWDEQFF. The CDR3 DNA follows: TGCGCCAGCAGCCAAGATACGTCGGGGGGGTGGGATGAGCAGTTCTTC.

The genes are TRBV2 and TRBJ2-7; TRBD2 agrees at 12 bases. With V trimmed by 6 bases and J by 1 base, 4 bases remained unmatched. This CDR3 spans 15 amino acids. Germline CDR1 reads SNHLY; CDR2 reads FYNNEI. The CDR3: CASRGTSGRSYEQYV. CDR3 sequence (DNA): TGTGCCAGCAGAGGGACTAGCGGGCGGTCCTACGAGCAGTACGTC.

This clonotype was seen only a few times. This rearrangement joins TRBV20-1 to TRBJ1-2, with D maybe TRBD1 (6 bases). This CDR3 region has 14 residues. Germline V CDR1 and CDR2: DFQATT, SNEGSKA (reference sequence). The V gene lost 4 bases and the J gene lost 4 bases, with 16 bases spanning the gap. CDR3 sequence reads: CSATQPGTPYGYTF. CDR3 nucleotides: TGCAGTGCTACACAACCCGGGACACCCTATGGCTACACCTTC.

V is TRBV7-8 and J is TRBJ2-5; D may be TRBD1 or TRBD2 (5 bases each). CDR3 length: 14 residues. Germline lookup yields CDR1 SGHVS and CDR2 FQNEAQ. Trimming left V 1 base short and J 6 bases short, with 12 bases between. The CDR3 region is CASSLGGGTKTQYF. For the CDR3, the DNA is TGTGCCAGCAGCTTAGGTGGGGGAACGAAGACCCAGTACTTC.

This clonotype has more than one count but fewer than ten. The J gene is TRBJ1-6, the V gene TRBV18; D gene uncertain. The V gene's germline CDR1 is KGHSH and CDR2 LQKENI. This CDR3 has 17 residues. Trimming pared 1 base from V and 0 bases from J, leaving 10 bases between. Written as DNA, the CDR3 is TGTGCCAGCTCACCACTCCAGTTAAGCTCCTATAATTCACCCCTCCACTTT. Amino acid sequence: CASSPLQLSSYNSPLHF.

This clonotype was picked up a small number of times. The chain combines TRBV5-6 with TRBJ1-5; a weak D match, TRBD1 (6 bases). Germline V lookup: CDR1 SGHDT, CDR2 YYEEEE. The CDR3 is 15 amino acids. V was pared by 3 bases and J by 7 bases, with 17 bases between. The CDR3 DNA reads TGTGCCAGCAGCTGGGGGGGCCTAATAGGACAGCCCCAGCATTTT. Translating gives CASSWGGLIGQPQHF.

V and J are TRBV4-2 and TRBJ2-7, with 8 bases fitting TRBD1. V dropped 0 bases and J dropped 3; count of bases not matched to a gene: 7. Germline V gives CDR1 LGHNA, CDR2 YNFKEQ. The CDR3 is made up of 16 amino acids. CDR3 in amino acids: CASSQEGTGGIYEQYF. CDR3 coding DNA: TGTGCCAGCAGCCAAGAGGGGACAGGAGGGATCTACGAGCAGTACTTC.

This clonotype has a count of ten or more. The rearrangement joins TRBV7-2 to TRBJ2-1; 7 nucleotides line up with TRBD2. CDR1 and CDR2 (germline): SGHTA, FQGNSA. The trim removed 5 bases at V and 2 bases at J, leaving 3 bases unmatched. The CDR3 has 14 residues. CDR3 nucleotide sequence: TGTGCCAGCAGCCGAAGCGGGGCCTACAATGAGCAGTTCTTC. The encoded protein is CASSRSGAYNEQFF.

The chain is built from TRBV6-5 and TRBJ1-4, with TRBD1 matching over 7 bases. Germline lookup yields CDR1 MNHEY and CDR2 SVGAGI. The CDR3 has 14 residues. V was pared by 6 bases and J by 4 bases, with 5 bases of the junction left unmatched. As DNA, the CDR3 is TGTGCCAGCAGGAAGGGACAGAATAATGAAAAACTGTTTTTT. Amino acids: CASRKGQNNEKLFF.

V is TRBV7-2 and J is TRBJ1-5; D perhaps matches TRBD1 (6 bases). This CDR3 is 13 amino acids long. V was clipped by 4 bases and J by 9 bases, with 13 bases between them. Germline CDR1 SGHTA, CDR2 FQGNSA. The CDR3 sequence is CASSSLGGGPQHF. CDR3 nucleotides: TGTGCCAGCAGCTCTCTCGGGGGCGGGCCCCAGCATTTT. The full variable domain, in which reference TRBV7-2 and TRBJ1-5 provide the parts outside the CDR3, is GAGVSQSPSNKVTEKGKDVELRCDPISGHTALYWYRQSLGQGLEFLIYFQGNSAPDKSGLPSDRFSAERTGGSVSTLTIQRTQQEDSAVYLCASSSLGGGPQHFGDGTRLSIL.

In its sample, this clonotype was seen a few times. Written as DNA, the CDR3 is TGTGCCAGCGGACTGTGGGGCGTGGATGGCTACACCTTC. Translated: CASGLWGVDGYTF. The chain recombines TRBV6-5 with TRBJ1-2, with D tentatively TRBD1 (5 bases). Germline V lookup: CDR1 MNHEY, CDR2 SVGAGI. V gave up 8 bases and J gave up 6 bases, with 16 bases separating them. The CDR3 runs to 13 residues.

This clonotype was counted a few times. This sequence joins TRBV28 and TRBJ2-7, with 7 bases matching TRBD2. Germline lookup yields CDR1 MDHEN and CDR2 SYDVKM. The length of the CDR3 is 12 residues. The V segment lost 8 bases and the J segment 3 bases; nucleotides outside the gene matches: 4. CDR3 DNA: TGTGCCAGCGCCGGGGGGAGCTACGAGCAGTACGTC. Translating it yields CASAGGSYEQYV.

This clonotype was detected only a few times. The chain uses TRBV28 and TRBJ2-1, with 12 bases that match TRBD2. The CDR3 spans 18 residues. Trimming removed 5 bases from V and 2 bases from J; junction bases left unmatched: 10. Germline CDR1 MDHEN, CDR2 SYDVKM. DNA of the CDR3: TGTGCCAGCAGTGACTCTAGCGGGGGGGCGGGAGCCTACAATGAGCAGTTCTTC. Its translation: CASSDSSGGAGAYNEQFF.